This is a list of T cell receptor beta chains from one sample in a study of OX40 agonist ivuxolimab in advanced cancers. Generated by immunoSEQ multiplex PCR, the TCRdb table keeps only in-frame clones and is missing some. The sample has around 20,000 clones; around 84% are singletons. This specimen was CD4+ or CD8+ T cells sorted from blood, taken in a trial of the OX40 agonist ivuxolimab. These receptors came from an adult with an advanced solid tumor such as melanoma, head and neck, liver or kidney cancer. Each CDR3 is given with its conserved first and last residue. A D gene is named only where the DNA matches it firmly. Only some rows state a clone size, as once, few, many or a class for expanded clones.

D: TRBD1
J: TRBJ2-7
size: NA
V: TRBV4-1
CDR3: CASSREPGQGSSYEQYF
DNA: TGCGCCAGCAGCCGAGAACCGGGACAGGGGTCCTCCTACGAGCAGTACTTC

D: NA
J: TRBJ2-2
size: few
V: TRBV29-1
CDR3: CSVEADANTGELFF
DNA: TGCAGCGTTGAAGCGGATGCGAACACCGGGGAGCTGTTTTTT

D: NA
J: TRBJ1-5
size: NA
V: TRBV21-1
CDR3: CASSKGGRVDNQPQHF
DNA: TGTGCCAGCAGCAAAGGAGGGCGTGTCGACAATCAGCCCCAGCATTTT

D: NA
J: TRBJ2-1
size: NA
V: TRBV7-9
CDR3: CASSSRGPSYNEQFF
DNA: TGTGCCAGCAGCTCCCGAGGGCCCTCCTACAATGAGCAGTTCTTC

D: NA
J: TRBJ1-5
size: once
V: TRBV7-6
CDR3: CASSLGAGFQPQHF
DNA: TGTGCCAGCAGCTTAGGGGCAGGGTTTCAGCCCCAGCATTTT

D: TRBD1
J: TRBJ1-2
size: NA
V: TRBV6-5
CDR3: CASSYTGGYGYTF
DNA: TGTGCCAGCAGTTACACAGGGGGGTATGGCTACACCTTC

D: TRBD1
J: TRBJ1-2
size: once
V: TRBV6-1
CDR3: CASRRTGVYGYTF
DNA: TGTGCCAGCCGGCGGACAGGGGTCTATGGCTACACCTTC

D: NA
J: TRBJ2-7
size: NA
V: TRBV7-9
CDR3: CASSLRGVYEQYF
DNA: TGTGCCAGCAGCTTACGAGGGGTCTACGAGCAGTACTTC

D: NA
J: TRBJ2-7
size: NA
V: TRBV6-1
CDR3: CATDAYEQYF
DNA: TGTGCCACCGACGCCTACGAGCAGTACTTC

D: NA
J: TRBJ1-2
size: NA
V: TRBV7-9
CDR3: CASTLTGEDYGYTF
DNA: TGTGCCAGCACCCTAACGGGGGAAGACTATGGCTACACCTTC

D: NA
J: TRBJ1-2
size: NA
V: TRBV29-1
CDR3: CSVPGPSVGYTF
DNA: TGCAGCGTCCCCGGCCCTTCGGTTGGCTACACCTTC

D: TRBD2
J: TRBJ2-5
size: NA
V: TRBV28
CDR3: CASSLGSNSGRARETQYF
DNA: TGTGCCAGCAGTTTGGGGTCAAATAGCGGGAGGGCCAGAGAGACCCAGTACTTC

D: TRBD2
J: TRBJ2-3
size: NA
V: TRBV10-1
CDR3: CASSGRTSGVADTQYF
DNA: TGCGCCAGTTCGGGCCGAACTAGCGGGGTGGCAGATACGCAGTATTTT

D: NA
J: TRBJ2-7
size: once
V: TRBV7-9
CDR3: CASTVGTTGYEQYF
DNA: TGTGCCAGCACCGTAGGAACGACAGGCTACGAGCAGTACTTC

D: NA
J: TRBJ2-1
size: NA
V: TRBV19
CDR3: CASSPQVHYNEQFF
DNA: TGTGCCAGTAGTCCGCAGGTGCACTACAATGAGCAGTTCTTC

D: TRBD2
J: TRBJ2-1
size: NA
V: TRBV11-2
CDR3: CASRPPGTSVYNEQFF
DNA: TGTGCCAGCAGACCCCCGGGGACTAGCGTCTACAATGAGCAGTTCTTC

D: NA
J: TRBJ2-1
size: NA
V: TRBV9
CDR3: CASSAGANNEQFF
DNA: TGTGCCAGCAGCGCCGGGGCCAACAATGAGCAGTTCTTC

D: TRBD1
J: TRBJ1-5
size: NA
V: TRBV10-3
CDR3: CATRDSLEIYSNQPQHF
DNA: TGTGCCACCCGGGACAGCCTAGAAATTTATAGCAATCAGCCCCAGCATTTT

D: TRBD2
J: TRBJ2-7
size: NA
V: TRBV7-3
CDR3: CASSLGGEGYEQYF
DNA: TGTGCCAGCAGCTTAGGCGGGGAGGGCTACGAGCAGTACTTC

D: TRBD2
J: TRBJ2-7
size: NA
V: TRBV5-1
CDR3: CASSPSAGGPYEQYF
DNA: TGCGCCAGCAGCCCCTCAGCGGGGGGGCCGTACGAGCAGTACTTC

D: TRBD1
J: TRBJ2-3
size: once
V: TRBV10-1
CDR3: CAGPDREGTDTQYF
DNA: TGCGCCGGACCGGACAGGGAGGGCACAGATACGCAGTATTTT

D: NA
J: TRBJ2-2
size: NA
V: TRBV7-9
CDR3: CASSLAAGELFF
DNA: TGTGCCAGCAGCTTAGCAGCCGGGGAGCTGTTTTTT

D: NA
J: TRBJ2-1
size: NA
V: TRBV20-1
CDR3: CSARDYTYQFF
DNA: TGCAGTGCTAGAGACTATACATACCAGTTCTTC

D: NA
J: TRBJ1-1
size: large
V: TRBV30
CDR3: CAWSVVGTEAFF
DNA: TGTGCCTGGAGTGTGGTGGGCACTGAAGCTTTCTTT

D: TRBD1
J: TRBJ1-2
size: NA
V: TRBV6-5
CDR3: CASRLTGYYGYTF
DNA: TGTGCCAGCAGATTGACAGGGTACTATGGCTACACCTTC

D: NA
J: TRBJ2-3
size: NA
V: TRBV2
CDR3: CASSVNRVITDTQYF
DNA: TGTGCCAGCAGTGTAAACAGGGTTATTACAGATACGCAGTATTTT

D: TRBD1
J: TRBJ1-2
size: NA
V: TRBV9
CDR3: CASSDLTGVNYGYTF
DNA: TGTGCCAGCAGCGACTTGACAGGGGTGAACTATGGCTACACCTTC

D: NA
J: TRBJ2-5
size: NA
V: TRBV7-8
CDR3: CASSPRQGGEETQYF
DNA: TGTGCCAGCAGCCCCCGACAGGGAGGCGAAGAGACCCAGTACTTC

D: NA
J: TRBJ1-5
size: NA
V: TRBV27
CDR3: CASSHPNQPQHF
DNA: TGTGCCAGCAGCCATCCAAATCAGCCCCAGCATTTT

D: TRBD1
J: TRBJ1-2
size: NA
V: TRBV7-9
CDR3: CASSISGGQGGYGYTF
DNA: TGTGCCAGCAGTATTAGCGGGGGACAGGGAGGCTATGGCTACACCTTC

D: NA
J: TRBJ1-1
size: NA
V: TRBV5-5
CDR3: CASSLWADMNTEAFF
DNA: TGTGCCAGCAGCTTGTGGGCAGACATGAACACTGAAGCTTTCTTT

D: TRBD1
J: TRBJ1-4
size: once
V: TRBV7-9
CDR3: CASSTTGTGNEKLFF
DNA: TGTGCCAGCAGTACAACCGGGACAGGGAATGAAAAACTGTTTTTT

D: NA
J: TRBJ1-3
size: NA
V: TRBV4-1
CDR3: CASSQAQKFSGNTIYF
DNA: TGCGCCAGCAGCCAAGCTCAGAAATTCTCTGGAAACACCATATATTTT

D: NA
J: TRBJ2-7
size: NA
V: TRBV10-2
CDR3: CASSDGSEQYF
DNA: TGCGCCAGCAGTGATGGGAGTGAGCAGTACTTC

D: TRBD2
J: TRBJ2-1
size: NA
V: TRBV5-5
CDR3: CASSPHPGLAGGSSYNEQFF
DNA: TGTGCCAGCAGCCCTCACCCGGGACTAGCGGGGGGGAGCTCCTACAATGAGCAGTTCTTC

D: NA
J: TRBJ2-2
size: NA
V: TRBV7-6
CDR3: CASSSITGELFF
DNA: TGTGCCAGCAGCTCAATTACCGGGGAGCTGTTTTTT